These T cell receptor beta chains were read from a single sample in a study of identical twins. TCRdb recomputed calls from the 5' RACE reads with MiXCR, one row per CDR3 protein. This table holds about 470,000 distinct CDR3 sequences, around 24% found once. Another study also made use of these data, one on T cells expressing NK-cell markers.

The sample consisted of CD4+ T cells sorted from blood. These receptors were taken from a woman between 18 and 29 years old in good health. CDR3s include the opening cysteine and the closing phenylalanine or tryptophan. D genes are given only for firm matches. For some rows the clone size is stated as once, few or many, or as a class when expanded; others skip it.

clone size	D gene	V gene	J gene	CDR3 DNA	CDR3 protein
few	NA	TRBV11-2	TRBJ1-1	TGTGCCAGTGGGGGCCACACTGAAGCTTTCTTT	CASGGHTEAFF
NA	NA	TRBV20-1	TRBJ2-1	TGCAGTGCTAGAGATCGGGGGTTCTCCTACAATGAGCAGTTCTTC	CSARDRGFSYNEQFF
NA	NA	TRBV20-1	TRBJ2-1	TGCGTGCAGCTTGGGCCTACCAATGAGCAGTTCTTC	CVQLGPTNEQFF
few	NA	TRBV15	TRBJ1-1	TGTGCCACCAGCACGCCCGACACTGAAGCTTTCTTT	CATSTPDTEAFF
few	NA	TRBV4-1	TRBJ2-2	TGCGCCAGCAGCCCTCCGGGGCGCGGAGCCGGGGAGCTGTTTTTT	CASSPPGRGAGELFF
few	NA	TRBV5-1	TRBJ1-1	TGCGCCAGCAGCTTAGGCCCTTCGGGGAACACTGAAGCTTTCTTT	CASSLGPSGNTEAFF
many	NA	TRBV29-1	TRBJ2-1	TGCAGCGTATTAGGGGCGGGGGCTCACGAGCAGTTCTTC	CSVLGAGAHEQFF
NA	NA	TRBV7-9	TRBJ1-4	TGTGCCAGCAGTATACAGGGACCCGAAGGAAAACTGTTTTTT	CASSIQGPEGKLFF
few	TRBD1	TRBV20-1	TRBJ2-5	TGCAGTGCAGAATCCCACGACAGGGGCGAGACCCAGTACTTC	CSAESHDRGETQYF
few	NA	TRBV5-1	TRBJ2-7	TGCGCCAGCAGCTCTTCGGGACCCACCTACGAGCAGTACTTC	CASSSSGPTYEQYF
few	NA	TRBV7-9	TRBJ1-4	TGTGCCAGCAGCGGGACACCGGGTGCTAATGAAAAACTGTTTTTT	CASSGTPGANEKLFF
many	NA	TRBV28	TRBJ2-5	TGTGCCAGCAGTCCCCCCGGTCGAGAGACCCAGTACTTC	CASSPPGRETQYF
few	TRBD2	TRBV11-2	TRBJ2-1	TGTGCCAGCAGCCCTCGACTAGCGGGAGGGGTTTACAATGAGCAGTTCTTC	CASSPRLAGGVYNEQFF
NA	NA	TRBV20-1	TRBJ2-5	TGCAGTGCAAGACAGTCGGAGACCCAGTACTTC	CSARQSETQYF
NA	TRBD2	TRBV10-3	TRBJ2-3	TGTGCCATCAGTGAGTCGACTCGGGGTAGCGGGAGGTCAGATACGCAGTATTTT	CAISESTRGSGRSDTQYF
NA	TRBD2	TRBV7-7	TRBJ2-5	TGTGCCAGCAGCTCACTAGCGGCCGAACAAGAGACCCAGTACTTC	CASSSLAAEQETQYF
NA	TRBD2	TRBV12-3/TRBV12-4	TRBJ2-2	TGTGCCAGCACTTTTAGCGGGGATACGAACACCGGGGAGCTGTTTTTT	CASTFSGDTNTGELFF
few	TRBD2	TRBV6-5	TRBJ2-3	TGTGCCAGCAGTTACTGGGGAGGGAAAGGAGATACGCAGTATTTT	CASSYWGGKGDTQYF
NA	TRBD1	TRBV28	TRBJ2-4	TGTGCCAGCAGTCGGACAGGCGTTAAAAACATTCAGTACTTC	CASSRTGVKNIQYF
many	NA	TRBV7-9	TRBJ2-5	TGTGCCAGCAGCTTGGGACTGGCACAAGAGACCCAGTACTTC	CASSLGLAQETQYF
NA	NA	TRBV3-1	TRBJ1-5	TGTGCCAGCAGCCTCCGTGGGGAAGGCAATCAGCCCCAGCATTTT	CASSLRGEGNQPQHF
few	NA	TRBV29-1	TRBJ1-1	TGCAGCGTTGAAGGATTTTCGGGGAGGGACACTGAAGCTTTCTTT	CSVEGFSGRDTEAFF
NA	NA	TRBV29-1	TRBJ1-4	TGCAGCGTTGGGGGGTTAGGTGAAAAACTGTTTTTT	CSVGGLGEKLFF
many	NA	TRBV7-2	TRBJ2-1	TGTGCCAGCAGCTTAAGTTACCGGGAGTGGTACAATGAGCAGTTCTTC	CASSLSYREWYNEQFF
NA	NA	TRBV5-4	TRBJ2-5	TGTGCCAGCAGCTTGGTCCACCAAGAGACCCAGTACTTC	CASSLVHQETQYF
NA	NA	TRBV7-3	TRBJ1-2	TGTGCCAGCAGCCCGTTTTTGACAGCTGACTATGGCTACACCTTC	CASSPFLTADYGYTF
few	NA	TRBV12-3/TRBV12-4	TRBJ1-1	TGTGCCAGCGGGGGTGAAGCTTTCTTT	CASGGEAFF
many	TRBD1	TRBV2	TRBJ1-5	TGTGCCAGCAGTAAGGGACAGCCCAATCAGCCCCAGCATTTT	CASSKGQPNQPQHF
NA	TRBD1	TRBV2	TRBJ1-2	TGTGCCAGCAGTCGTCAGGGGGCAAGGGGCTACACCTTC	CASSRQGARGYTF
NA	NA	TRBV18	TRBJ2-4	TGTGCCAGCTCACCTCCACAGGGACTAGCCAAAAACATTCAGTACTTC	CASSPPQGLAKNIQYF